Each of the 18 T cell receptor beta chains below was sequenced from the same sample in a study of blood T cell repertoires in COVID-19. Sequencing used immunoSEQ multiplex PCR; TCRdb keeps in-frame clones, though not all of them. The sample gives fewer than 250,000 clones, 80% to 90% of which show up once; 10% is in the top ten. Sample: peripheral blood. These receptors were collected from a woman aged 80 or older with acute or convalescent COVID-19.

This clone was observed a single time. The V call is TRBV7-2, the J call TRBJ2-1; tentatively, D is TRBD2 (6 bases). The germline V and J ends were trimmed by 5 bases and 4 bases, with 9 bases remaining between them. CDR1 and CDR2 from the germline V gene are SGHTA and FQGNSA. CDR3 length: 13 amino acids. CDR3 sequence reads: CASSGDFYNEQFF. Here the CDR3 DNA reads TGTGCCAGCAGCGGGGACTTTTACAATGAGCAGTTCTTC.

The chain joins TRBV11-2 to TRBJ2-7; 8 nucleotides align to TRBD2. Germline trimming cut 3 bases from V and 6 bases from J; bases unmatched to any gene: 16. Per germline, CDR1 SGHAT and CDR2 FQNNGV. The CDR3 runs to 17 residues. This CDR3 is CASSFRGGLVARGEQYF. CDR3 sequence (DNA): TGTGCCAGCAGCTTCCGGGGGGGTTTGGTGGCCAGGGGCGAGCAGTACTTC.

The rearrangement joins TRBV7-6 to TRBJ2-3; tentative D call: TRBD2 (7 bases). CDR1 and CDR2 from the germline V gene are SGHVS and FNYEAQ. V lost 1 base to trimming and J lost 4 bases, with 12 bases between them. The CDR3 extends over 15 amino acids. As DNA, the CDR3 is TGTGCCAGCAGCTTAGATAGGGGGGGACCAGATACGCAGTATTTT. Residues: CASSLDRGGPDTQYF.

The chain recombines TRBV6-2 or TRBV6-3 with TRBJ2-3, with 7 positions matching TRBD1. Germline V gene sequence: CDR1 MNHEY, CDR2 SVGEGT. The CDR3 length is 15 residues. Trimming removed 5 bases from V and 4 bases from J; junction bases left unmatched: 9. This chain's CDR3 is CASSPTRTGPDTQYF. The CDR3 DNA reads as TGTGCCAGCAGTCCGACTCGGACAGGACCAGATACGCAGTATTTT.

This chain links TRBV12-5 with TRBJ2-7; tentative D call: TRBD1 (6 bases). The CDR3 spans 16 residues. The germline V gene has CDR1 LGHNT and CDR2 FRNRAP. V shed 6 bases and J shed 6 bases, with 24 bases lying between them. This chain's CDR3 is CASGHSRQGQSIEQYF. DNA for the CDR3: TGTGCTAGTGGACATTCTCGTCAGGGGCAATCGATCGAGCAGTACTTC. Drawing the rest from reference TRBV12-5 and TRBJ2-7, the complete variable domain is DARVTQTPRHKVTEMGQEVTMRCQPILGHNTVFWYRQTMMQGLELLAYFRNRAPLDDSGMPKDRFSAEMPDATLATLKIQPSEPRDSAVYFCASGHSRQGQSIEQYFGPGTRLTVT.

V is TRBV10-3 and J is TRBJ1-2; the match to TRBD1 covers 10 bases. CDR3 length: 14 residues. The V segment lost 6 bases and the J segment 4 bases; nucleotides outside the gene matches: 5. From germline, CDR1 is ENHRY and CDR2 SYGVKD. The CDR3 DNA is TGTGCCATCAGGCCCGGACAGGGGGGCTATGGCTACACCTTC. The encoded protein is CAIRPGQGGYGYTF.

The gene calls are TRBV11-3 and TRBJ1-2; possibly TRBD1 for D (5 bases). This CDR3 contains 13 residues. Trimming took off 0 bases at V and 5 bases at J, with 7 bases between the two ends. CDR1 is SGHNT, CDR2 YENEEA, per germline. Here the CDR3 DNA reads TGTGCCAGCAGCTTAGAAGGGGCTTATGGCTACACCTTC. It specifies CASSLEGAYGYTF.

The chain joins TRBV27 to TRBJ1-5; D ambiguous. The CDR3 is 14 residues long. Germline CDR1 is MNHEY and CDR2 is SMNVEV (reference sequence). V lost 2 bases to trimming and J lost 0 bases, with 5 bases between them. CDR3 sequence: CASSLQNSNQPQHF. The CDR3 DNA reads TGTGCCAGCAGTTTACAGAATAGCAATCAGCCCCAGCATTTT.

This clone is a singleton in its sample. The rearrangement links TRBV7-2 to TRBJ2-2; 7 bases line up with TRBD2. The junction had 5 bases not matched to a gene; V was cut back by 2 bases and J by 2 bases. From germline, CDR1 is SGHTA and CDR2 FQGNSA. CDR3 length: 16 residues. The CDR3 DNA reads as TGTGCCAGCAGCTTAAACCCTAGCGGAAACACCGGGGAGCTGTTTTTT. This translates into CASSLNPSGNTGELFF.

The rearrangement uses TRBV5-1 and TRBJ2-5; 7 bases match TRBD1. The trim removed 3 bases at V and 2 bases at J, leaving 4 bases unmatched. Germline V CDR1 and CDR2: SGHRS, YFSETQ. CDR3 size: 14 residues. This chain's CDR3 is CASSSTGSQETQYF. The CDR3 bases are TGCGCCAGCAGCTCGACAGGGTCTCAAGAGACCCAGTACTTC.

This sequence joins TRBV2 and TRBJ2-5; 14 bases align to TRBD2. The ends lost 6 bases at V and 5 bases at J; junction bases unmatched: 2. The CDR3 runs 14 residues. Germline V lookup: CDR1 SNHLY, CDR2 FYNNEI. Here the CDR3 reads CASRGTSGGETQYF. The CDR3 DNA reads TGTGCCAGCAGGGGGACTAGCGGGGGCGAGACCCAGTACTTC.

This clone appeared a single time. The chain carries TRBV9 and TRBJ2-2; 8 bases are a match to TRBD2. The CDR3 has 16 residues. Per the germline V gene, CDR1 is SGDLS and CDR2 is YYNGEE. The V and J ends lost 0 bases and 5 bases, in that order; junction bases with no gene match: 6. The CDR3 protein is CASSVGGTRGTGELFF. CDR3 sequence (DNA): TGTGCCAGCAGCGTAGGGGGGACTAGGGGAACCGGGGAGCTGTTTTTT.

The chain carries TRBV15 and TRBJ1-5; D might be TRBD1 (5 bases). The germline V and J ends were trimmed by 5 bases and 5 bases, with 13 bases remaining between them. The length of the CDR3 is 14 residues. Germline V gene data show CDR1 as LNHNV and CDR2 as YYDKDF (reference sequence). The CDR3 bases are TGTGCCACCAGCGACAGTTGGGAATATCAGCCCCAGCATTTT. It specifies CATSDSWEYQPQHF.

The chain uses TRBV11-2 and TRBJ2-7, with unresolved D. The CDR3 is 12 residues long. Trimming took off 6 bases at V and 2 bases at J, with 8 bases between the two ends. CDR1 and CDR2 (germline): SGHAT, FQNNGV. The CDR3 here is CASSGGPYEQYF. DNA of the CDR3: TGTGCCAGCAGTGGCGGCCCCTACGAGCAGTACTTC. Full variable domain (remainder filled in from reference TRBV11-2 and TRBJ2-7): EAGVAQSPRYKIIEKRQSVAFWCNPISGHATLYWYQQILGQGPKLLIQFQNNGVVDDSQLPKDRFSAERLKGVDSTLKIQPAKLEDSAVYLCASSGGPYEQYFGPGTRLTVT.

For the CDR3, the DNA is TGTGCCAGCAGCGTATCACCTAACCCGAACACTGAAGCTTTCTTT. Protein product: CASSVSPNPNTEAFF. The genes are TRBV9 and TRBJ1-1; D unclear. The V end was cut by 1 base, the J end by 1 base, with 11 bases between. The CDR3 runs 15 residues. CDR1 and CDR2 from the germline V gene are SGDLS and YYNGEE. Together with reference TRBV9 and TRBJ1-1, the CDR3 gives the full variable domain: DSGVTQTPKHLITATGQRVTLRCSPRSGDLSVYWYQQSLDQGLQFLIQYYNGEERAKGNILERFSAQQFPDLHSELNLSSLELGDSALYFCASSVSPNPNTEAFFGQGTRLTVV.

This chain uses TRBV7-2 with TRBJ2-3, with TRBD2 matching over 13 bases. Germline V lookup: CDR1 SGHTA, CDR2 FQGNSA. The CDR3 is made up of 16 amino acids. With V trimmed by 5 bases and J by 10 bases, 12 bases remained unmatched. The DNA of the CDR3 is TGTGCCAGCAGCCCTCGGACTAGCGGGGGTCTCGGGCCGCAGTATTTT. Translation: CASSPRTSGGLGPQYF.

The rearrangement joins TRBV9 to TRBJ1-6; no clear D gene. The V end was cut by 3 bases, the J end by 0 bases, with 16 bases between. The germline gives CDR1 SGDLS, CDR2 YYNGEE. The CDR3 runs to 18 residues. The CDR3 sequence is CASSATPGSSSYNSPLHF. The CDR3, as DNA: TGTGCCAGCAGCGCAACTCCGGGAAGTAGCTCCTATAATTCACCCCTCCACTTT. The whole variable domain, remainder taken from reference TRBV9 and TRBJ1-6, is DSGVTQTPKHLITATGQRVTLRCSPRSGDLSVYWYQQSLDQGLQFLIQYYNGEERAKGNILERFSAQQFPDLHSELNLSSLELGDSALYFCASSATPGSSSYNSPLHFGNGTRLTVT.

This chain connects TRBV7-2 to TRBJ1-2; 9 bases map to TRBD1. Germline CDR1 reads SGHTA; CDR2 reads FQGNSA. V lost 4 bases, J lost 4 bases, and 10 bases stayed unmatched. The CDR3 contains 16 residues. The CDR3 sequence: CASSSWTGADLYGYTF. The CDR3 DNA is TGTGCCAGCAGCTCATGGACAGGGGCTGATCTCTATGGCTACACCTTC.